This is a list of T cell receptor beta chains from one sample in a study of T-cell reconstitution after alpha-beta-depleted transplantation in children. TCRdb itself ran the PCR reads through MiXCR, one entry per CDR3 protein. The table shows over 15,000 distinct CDR3 sequences, with around 12% occurring only once. Specimen: PBMCs, mostly from graft donor cells, collected 180 days after TCRalphabeta/CD19-depleted stem cell transplant. Receptors were obtained from a boy in the first two years of life who had a stem cell transplant for Wiskott-Aldrich syndrome, so the T cells may come from the graft donor. Each CDR3 is given with its conserved first and last residue. The D gene is left open where the match is weak. Size is omitted from some rows. Given values are once, few, many or a class for expanded clones.

j_gene,abundance,d_gene,v_gene,CDR3nt,CDR3aa
TRBJ2-7,few,TRBD1,TRBV6-1,TGTGCCAGCAGAGACAGGGGCTACCACTCCTACGAGCAGTACTTC,CASRDRGYHSYEQYF
TRBJ1-1,many,.,TRBV9,TGTGCCAGCAGCGTAGTCTCAGGGAGCACTGAAGCTTTCTTT,CASSVVSGSTEAFF
TRBJ2-7,many,.,TRBV28,TGTGCCAGCGACGGGGGCGGCACCTACGAGCAGTACTTC,CASDGGGTYEQYF
TRBJ1-1,.,.,TRBV25-1,TGTGCCAGCAGTGAAGTGTTGGCACTTGAAGCTTTCTTT,CASSEVLALEAFF
TRBJ2-2,few,.,TRBV9,TGTGCCAGCAGCCCCCCCGATTTGACCGGGGAGCTGTTTTTT,CASSPPDLTGELFF
TRBJ2-1,few,TRBD2,TRBV3-1,TGTGCCAGCAGCCAAGGGGTAGCGGGGGAGTACAATGAGCAGTTCTTC,CASSQGVAGEYNEQFF
TRBJ2-7,many,.,TRBV29-1,TGCAGCGTGGTCGGCTTTTCCTACGAGCAGTACTTC,CSVVGFSYEQYF
TRBJ2-7,many,TRBD2,TRBV20-1,TGCAGTGCTACTGGGACTAACGTCTACGAGCAGTACTTC,CSATGTNVYEQYF
TRBJ1-5,many,TRBD1,TRBV29-1,TGCAGCGTACGGACAGGGGAGAGCAATCAGCCCCAGCATTTT,CSVRTGESNQPQHF
TRBJ2-7,many,.,TRBV20-1,TGCAGTGCTAGCAAAACCTACGAGCAGTACTTC,CSASKTYEQYF
TRBJ1-6,.,TRBD1,TRBV6-4,TGTGCCAGCGCACAGGGGGCTAGCTCACCCCTCCACTTT,CASAQGASSPLHF
TRBJ2-1,many,.,TRBV7-2,TGTGCCAGCAGCTTAGGGCCGAGCTCCTACAATGAGCAGTTCTTC,CASSLGPSSYNEQFF
TRBJ2-2,many,TRBD1,TRBV5-4,TGTGCCAGCAGCCTACAGGGGGCGTCGGGCGGGGAGCTGTTTTTT,CASSLQGASGGELFF
TRBJ2-7,many,TRBD2,TRBV28,TGTGCCAGCAGTTTATCGGGACTAGCGGGGGCCTCCTACGAGCAGTACTTC,CASSLSGLAGASYEQYF
TRBJ1-4,many,.,TRBV28,TGTGCCAGCAATCCCCCGAATGGAAAACTGTTTTTT,CASNPPNGKLFF
TRBJ2-7,.,.,TRBV5-1,TGCGCCAGCAGCTCCCTCGGGGTACCCTACGAGCAGTACTTC,CASSSLGVPYEQYF
TRBJ1-1,.,.,TRBV30,TGTGCCTGGAGTCGTCGCAGGGCGGCTACGCCCAACACTGAAGCTTTCTTT,CAWSRRRAATPNTEAFF
TRBJ1-6,few,.,TRBV12-3/TRBV12-4,TGTGCCAGCAGTGCAAGGGGTCTCTATTCACCCCTCCACTTT,CASSARGLYSPLHF
TRBJ1-6,many,TRBD1,TRBV12-3/TRBV12-4,TGTGCCAGCAGTTTATGGGACAGGGATTCACCCCTCCACTTT,CASSLWDRDSPLHF
TRBJ2-5,.,.,TRBV5-1,TGCGCCAGCAGCTCGACAGGTCCGTACCAAGAGACCCAGTACTTC,CASSSTGPYQETQYF
TRBJ1-2,many,.,TRBV18,TGTGCCAGCTCACCTGGACACACAACTAACTATGGCTACACCTTC,CASSPGHTTNYGYTF
TRBJ2-1,many,TRBD2,TRBV5-1,TGCGCCAGCAGCTTGGCCGTGCGGACTAGCGGGATACCCTCCTACAATGAGCAGTTCTTC,CASSLAVRTSGIPSYNEQFF
TRBJ2-1,many,.,TRBV19,TGTGCCAGTAGTTTGGGCAACAGTGCATACAATGAGCAGTTCTTC,CASSLGNSAYNEQFF
TRBJ1-6,many,TRBD1,TRBV2,TGTGCCAGCGAGGGACAGTTTTTCTCCCTCCTCTATTCACCCCTCCACTTT,CASEGQFFSLLYSPLHF
TRBJ2-1,.,.,TRBV20-1,TGCAGTGCTAGTGCGCCTGGGGCGGGGCCCTACAATGAGCAGTTCTTC,CSASAPGAGPYNEQFF
TRBJ1-5,.,TRBD1,TRBV28,TGTGCCAGCAGTTTACCTACAGGGGGGGCGGGGCCCCAGCATTTT,CASSLPTGGAGPQHF
TRBJ2-3,few,TRBD2,TRBV7-6,TGTGCCAGCAGCCCCCGAGCGGGAGCCCCAGATACGCAGTATTTT,CASSPRAGAPDTQYF
TRBJ2-1,.,.,TRBV12-3/TRBV12-4,TGTGCCAGCAGTCCGGGTGGGGTCGACTCTGAGCAGTTCTTC,CASSPGGVDSEQFF
TRBJ1-6,few,.,TRBV24-1,TGTGCCACCAGTGATTTGACAGGGTATAATTCACCCCTCCACTTT,CATSDLTGYNSPLHF
TRBJ2-3,many,.,TRBV5-6,TGTGCCAGCAGCGAAGGGGGGCCAGATACGCAGTATTTT,CASSEGGPDTQYF
TRBJ2-5,many,TRBD2,TRBV6-5,TGTGCCAGCAGACGAGCGGGGGGCCGTCGAGAGACCCAGTACTTC,CASRRAGGRRETQYF
TRBJ1-6,many,.,TRBV25-1,TGTGCCAGCAGTGAGGACAGCTTTTATAATTCACCCCTCCACTTT,CASSEDSFYNSPLHF
TRBJ2-7,.,.,TRBV20-1,TGCAGTGGGACAAGGGCCCCGCGGAGCTACGAGCAGTACTTC,CSGTRAPRSYEQYF
TRBJ1-1,many,.,TRBV6-1,TGTGCCAGCAGCATGTTAGAGAACACTGAAGCTTTCTTT,CASSMLENTEAFF
TRBJ2-4,many,TRBD2,TRBV27,TGTGCCAGCAGTTCTGCCGGGACTAGCGGGATGAGGGCCAAAAACATTCAGTACTTC,CASSSAGTSGMRAKNIQYF
TRBJ2-1,.,TRBD2,TRBV11-2,TGTGCCAGCAGCTTATTTAGGCGACTAGCGGACACCGATGAGCAGTTCTTC,CASSLFRRLADTDEQFF
TRBJ1-6,many,.,TRBV6-5,TGTGCCAGCAGTTACCTCGGCAGAACTACCAGCTCCTATAATTCACCCCTCCACTTT,CASSYLGRTTSSYNSPLHF
TRBJ2-3,.,.,TRBV5-1,TGCGCCAGCAGCTTCGGACTCGACACAGATACGCAGTATTTT,CASSFGLDTDTQYF
TRBJ2-3,.,.,TRBV9,TGTGCCAGCAGCGTAAGTATTGAGGCTACGCAGTATTTT,CASSVSIEATQYF
TRBJ2-3,.,TRBD2,TRBV20-1,TGCAGTGCTATTATAGCGGGAAGGGACACAGATACGCAGTATTTT,CSAIIAGRDTDTQYF
TRBJ1-1,many,TRBD1,TRBV10-2,TGCGCCAGCAAAGACAGGGGGCGCTCAGGCACTGAAGCTTTCTTT,CASKDRGRSGTEAFF
TRBJ2-1,few,.,TRBV24-1,TGTGCCACCAGTGAGAACAATGAGCAGTTCTTC,CATSENNEQFF
TRBJ1-3,many,.,TRBV3-1,TGTGCCAGCAGCCAGCCTGCTGGAAACACCATATATTTT,CASSQPAGNTIYF
TRBJ1-5,.,TRBD1,TRBV28,TGTGCCAGCAGCGGAGGGACAGCCTTTTCTCAGCCCCAGCATTTT,CASSGGTAFSQPQHF
TRBJ1-2,few,TRBD1,TRBV7-9,TGTGCCAGCAGCTTCTGGGAGACAGGGAGCGACTATGGCTACACCTTC,CASSFWETGSDYGYTF
TRBJ2-7,.,TRBD2,TRBV6-4,TGTGCCAGCAGTCCTGACCCCGGGACTAGGATCCACGAGCAGTACTTC,CASSPDPGTRIHEQYF
TRBJ1-1,.,TRBD1,TRBV7-9,TGTGCCAGCAGCCCCCGGACAGGTCTCGACACTGAAGCTTTCTTT,CASSPRTGLDTEAFF